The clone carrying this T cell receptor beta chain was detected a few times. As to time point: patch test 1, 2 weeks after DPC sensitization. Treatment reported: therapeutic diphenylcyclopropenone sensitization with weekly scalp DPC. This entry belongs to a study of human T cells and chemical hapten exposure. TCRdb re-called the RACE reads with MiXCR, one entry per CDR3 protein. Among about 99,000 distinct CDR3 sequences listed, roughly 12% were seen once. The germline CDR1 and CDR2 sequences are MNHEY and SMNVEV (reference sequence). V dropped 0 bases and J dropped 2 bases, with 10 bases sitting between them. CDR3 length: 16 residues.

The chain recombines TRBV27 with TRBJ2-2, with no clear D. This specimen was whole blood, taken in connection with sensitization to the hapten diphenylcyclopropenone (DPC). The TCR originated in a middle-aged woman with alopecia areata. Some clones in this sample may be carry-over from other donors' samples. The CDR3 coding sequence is TGTGCCAGCAGTTTATCCCCAGGAGCAAACACCGGGGAGCTGTTTTTT. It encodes CASSLSPGANTGELFF.